This T cell receptor beta chain is from a study of OX40 agonist ivuxolimab in advanced cancers. Study as a whole: The study treated patients with ivuxolimab, an agonistic anti-OX40 (CD134) antibody. A diagnosis of hepatocellular carcinoma, melanoma, renal cell or head and neck cancer was present in dose-escalation patients. Study results and limitations: Clonal expansion from baseline to week 6 occurred in both CD4+ and CD8+ T cells.

It was autoimmune disease history or systemic immunosuppression that excluded patients. V trimming: 0 bases; J trimming: 2 bases; junction bases outside the gene matches: 3. This CDR3 has 15 residues. CDR1 and CDR2 (germline): SGHRS, YFSETQ. TCRdb's copy holds only in-frame clones and misses some; the assay was immunoSEQ multiplex PCR. This sample yields 84,000 or so clones, of which about 88% are seen a single time; roughly 0.3% belongs to the top ten. Comments on this clone: The antigen is unknown.

The input for sequencing was CD4+ or CD8+ T cells sorted from blood, taken in a trial of the OX40 agonist ivuxolimab. The chain links TRBV5-1 to TRBJ2-5; 8 nucleotides align to TRBD2. The TCR was taken from an adult with an advanced solid tumor such as melanoma, head and neck, liver or kidney cancer. In nucleotides, the CDR3 is TGCGCCAGCAGCTTGGGAGGCGGGGGGCAAGAGACCCAGTACTTC. Protein sequence: CASSLGGGGQETQYF.